This TCR beta chain was recorded in a study of T cells expressing NK-cell markers. TCRdb re-called the 5' RACE reads and gives one entry per CDR3 protein, without DNA. The sample holds about 380,000 distinct CDR3 sequences. CDR3 length equals 13 residues. The chain uses TRBV12-3 or TRBV12-4 and TRBJ1-2; the TRBD1 assignment by TCRdb is unverifiable without DNA. Sequencing input: blood T cells: a sorted CD56 or NKG2C T cell subset, CD4+ or CD8+ T cells, or bulk PBMC T cells (not recorded which). The clonotype was recovered from a man aged 18-75 years in good health. CDR3 loop: CASSKQGISGYTF.